The 20 T cell receptor beta chains presented below share a single source sample, sequenced in a study of neurological immune-mediated disorders. Via MiXCR, TCRdb re-called the 5' RACE reads, giving one row per CDR3 protein. The sample lists around 67,000 distinct CDR3 sequences, less than 5.5% occurring once. The sample was PBMCs. The receptors here all came from a man aged 18 to 30 with multiple sclerosis.

Notes on this clonotype: This may be a read error: a much more frequent sequence differs by one nucleotide. The V gene is TRBV20-1, the J gene TRBJ2-1; 13 positions agree with TRBD2. CDR1 is DFQATT, CDR2 SNEGSKA, per germline (reference sequence). There are 17 residues in the CDR3. V lost 6 bases, J lost 1 base, and 9 bases stayed unmatched. CDR3 nucleotide sequence: TGCAGTGCCCGAGGGACTAGCGGGGAGAGATCCTACAATGAGCAGTTCTTC. It yields the protein CSARGTSGERSYNEQFF.

About this clonotype: The CDR3 end shows no conserved phenylalanine or tryptophan, and so a read error is likely. The rearrangement uses TRBV3-1 and TRBJ1-2, with no clear D. CDR3 length equals 14 residues. The V and J ends lost 7 bases and 4 bases respectively, with 16 bases between them. CDR1 is LGHDT, CDR2 YNNKEL, per germline (reference sequence). CDR3 in amino acids: CASTEGSLSYGYTN. In DNA form, the CDR3 reads TGTGCCAGCACTGAAGGATCCCTCTCCTATGGCTACACCAAC.

This clonotype was seen ten or more times. V is TRBV5-5 and J is TRBJ1-5; tentatively, D is TRBD1 (5 bases). Germline V gene lookup returns CDR1 SGHKS and CDR2 YYEKEE (reference sequence). This CDR3 is 14 amino acids long. The germline V and J ends were trimmed by 3 bases and 4 bases, with 11 bases remaining between them. CDR3 amino acids: CASSSQGGNQPQHF. The DNA of the CDR3 is TGTGCCAGCAGCTCGCAGGGAGGTAATCAGCCCCAGCATTTT. Variable domain in full (rest from reference TRBV5-5 and TRBJ1-5): DAGVTQSPTHLIKTRGQQVTLRCSPISGHKSVSWYQQVLGQGPQFIFQYYEKEERGRGNFPDRFSARQFPNYSSELNVNALLLGDSALYLCASSSQGGNQPQHFGDGTRLSIL.

This clonotype appeared many times. The chain uses TRBV20-1 and TRBJ1-4; D ambiguous. The CDR3 sequence is 16 residues long. The V end was cut by 1 base, the J end by 0 bases, with 12 bases between. Germline CDR1 DFQATT, CDR2 SNEGSKA (reference sequence). CDR3 coding DNA: TGCAGTGCTAGAGTACGGAGAAAAGCAACTAATGAAAAACTGTTTTTT. Protein: CSARVRRKATNEKLFF.

The genes are TRBV12-3 or TRBV12-4 and TRBJ1-3; 8 nucleotides match TRBD1. The junction had 4 bases not matched to a gene; V was cut back by 5 bases and J by 4 bases. The CDR3 covers 14 residues. The CDR3 region has the DNA TGTGCCAGCAGTGACAGGGGCAACGGAAACACCATATATTTT. It yields the protein CASSDRGNGNTIYF.

This clonotype was seen at least ten times. CDR3 residues: CASSKGTSGNNEQFF. CDR3 in DNA: TGTGCCAGCAGTAAGGGGACTAGCGGGAACAATGAGCAGTTCTTC. The rearrangement links TRBV12-3 or TRBV12-4 to TRBJ2-1; 13 nucleotides align to TRBD2. The CDR3 spans 15 residues. The trim removed 5 bases at V and 5 bases at J, leaving 3 bases unmatched.

The sample holds a few counts of this clonotype. Written as DNA, the CDR3 is TGTGCCAGCAGCCAAGAGGCTCAGAGGGCGTCCACCGGGGAGCTGTTTTTT. It is translated as CASSQEAQRASTGELFF. The chain has TRBV4-2 and TRBJ2-2, with D possibly being TRBD2 (5 bases). Trimming left V 0 bases short and J 4 bases short, with 15 bases between. Per germline, CDR1 LGHNA and CDR2 YNFKEQ. This CDR3 has 17 amino acids.

There are many counts of this clonotype. A much more abundant neighbour one base away suggests this may be a read error. This rearrangement joins TRBV10-3 to TRBJ2-5; the D gene is possibly TRBD2 (6 bases). The V end was cut by 6 bases, the J end by 10 bases, with 24 bases between. Germline V gives CDR1 ENHRY, CDR2 SYGVKD. The CDR3 spans 15 residues. The CDR3 here is CAIRAETRSRMDQYF. The CDR3 region has the DNA TGTGCCATCAGGGCCGAGACTAGATCCCGAATGGACCAGTACTTC.

The table lists this clonotype with many counts. The J gene is TRBJ1-2, the V gene TRBV7-9; D is unresolved. The germline CDR1 and CDR2 sequences are SEHNR and FQNEAQ (reference sequence). The CDR3 runs 14 residues. V lost 4 bases to trimming and J lost 7 bases, with 16 bases between them. The CDR3 DNA sequence: TGTGCCAGCAGCTATGGGCCGCAGTCCCTTGGCTACACCTTC. As protein: CASSYGPQSLGYTF.

The sample holds many counts of this clonotype. This sequence joins TRBV6-1 and TRBJ1-1, with 7 bases identical to TRBD1. This CDR3 is built from 14 residues. From germline, CDR1 is MNHNS and CDR2 SASEGT. V shed 8 bases, J shed 0 bases, and the junction held 6 bases outside the gene matches. This CDR3 is CASLRQGLNTEAFF. CDR3 sequence (DNA): TGTGCCAGCTTGAGACAGGGATTGAACACTGAAGCTTTCTTT.

This clonotype was observed many times. This chain uses TRBV7-2 with TRBJ2-4; 11 bases line up with TRBD1. The germline V gene has CDR1 SGHTA and CDR2 FQGNSA. Unmatched junction bases numbered 8, after V lost 4 bases and J lost 3 bases. The CDR3 totals 17 residues. CDR3 nucleotide sequence: TGTGCCAGCAGCTCGGGACAGGGGGAGTCGCGCAAAAACATTCAGTACTTC. This gives the protein CASSSGQGESRKNIQYF. Combining the CDR3 with reference TRBV7-2 and TRBJ2-4 gives the whole variable domain GAGVSQSPSNKVTEKGKDVELRCDPISGHTALYWYRQSLGQGLEFLIYFQGNSAPDKSGLPSDRFSAERTGGSVSTLTIQRTQQEDSAVYLCASSSGQGESRKNIQYFGAGTRLSVL.

This clonotype was counted many times. This chain links TRBV3-1 with TRBJ2-1, with a possible D match to TRBD2 (5 bases). V was shortened by 1 base and J by 1 base, with 14 bases between the two germline ends. CDR3 length: 17 amino acids. Looked up from germline, CDR1 is LGHDT and CDR2 is YNNKEL (reference sequence). For the CDR3, the DNA is TGTGCCAGCAGCCAAGTGCGTACGGGATTTTCCTACAATGAGCAGTTCTTC. This encodes CASSQVRTGFSYNEQFF.

This clonotype was recorded many times. DNA of the CDR3: TGCGCCAGCAGCTGGGAAGGGGGCTATGGCTACACCTTC. Its protein product is CASSWEGGYGYTF. The chain is built from TRBV5-1 and TRBJ1-2; D might be TRBD1 (6 bases). V shed 3 bases and J shed 4 bases, with 10 bases lying between them. Germline assignment: CDR1 SGHRS and CDR2 YFSETQ. The CDR3 length is 13 residues.

The chain is built from TRBV3-1 and TRBJ2-2; D is unclear. The ends were cut back, 0 bases at V and 7 bases at J, with 15 bases in the middle. Germline CDR1 is LGHDT and CDR2 is YNNKEL (reference sequence). CDR3 size: 16 residues. The CDR3 region is CASSQDGHYWIGELFF. DNA of the CDR3: TGTGCCAGCAGCCAAGATGGGCATTATTGGATCGGGGAGCTGTTTTTT.

This clonotype was seen many times. The chain couples TRBV20-1 to TRBJ2-3; the match to TRBD1 covers 11 bases. The J segment lost 5 bases and the V segment lost 4 bases, leaving 8 bases of the junction unmatched. The CDR3 is 15 amino acids. Germline V gives CDR1 DFQATT, CDR2 SNEGSKA (reference sequence). The CDR3 nucleotides read TGCAGTGCTATGGCAGGACAGGGGGCGAGAGATACGCAGTATTTT. Protein product: CSAMAGQGARDTQYF.

This clonotype was detected ten times or more. This rearrangement joins TRBV7-8 to TRBJ2-7; 8 bases line up with TRBD1. This CDR3 spans 14 amino acids. Germline lookup yields CDR1 SGHVS and CDR2 FQNEAQ. V was clipped by 9 bases and J by 6 bases; unmatched bases: 13. The chain's CDR3 is CASQNQGAVGEQYF. CDR3 DNA: TGTGCCAGTCAGAATCAGGGGGCGGTCGGCGAGCAGTACTTC.

In its sample, this clonotype was seen many times. V is TRBV6-6 and J is TRBJ2-1, with 9 bases fitting TRBD1. The germline V gene has CDR1 MNHNY and CDR2 SVGAGI (reference sequence). Trimming cost V 5 bases and J 8 bases; bases outside gene matches: 7. The CDR3 loop spans 14 amino acids. CDR3 sequence reads: CASSPGTGFHEQFF. In DNA, the CDR3 is TGTGCCAGCAGTCCCGGGACAGGGTTCCATGAGCAGTTCTTC.

In its sample, this clonotype was seen many times. The chain has TRBV6-1 and TRBJ2-5; 11 bases are a match to TRBD1. Germline V lookup: CDR1 MNHNS, CDR2 SASEGT. The CDR3 sequence is 14 residues long. Unmatched junction bases numbered 5, after V lost 4 bases and J lost 7 bases. CDR3 coding DNA: TGTGCCAGCAGTGTCGGGACAGGGGGTGGGACCCAGTACTTC. Translation: CASSVGTGGGTQYF.

This clonotype was detected ten times or more. The chain is built from TRBV20-1 and TRBJ2-7; the D gene is possibly TRBD1 (5 bases). Germline V gene sequence: CDR1 DFQATT, CDR2 SNEGSKA (reference sequence). The CDR3 covers 13 residues. The V end lost 6 bases, the J end lost 5 bases, and 17 bases lay between the germline ends. The chain's CDR3 is CSAKPRQRHEQYF. As DNA, the CDR3 is TGCAGTGCCAAACCCCGACAGCGCCACGAGCAGTACTTC.

The table lists this clonotype with many counts. The chain combines TRBV7-2 with TRBJ2-6; D is tentatively TRBD1 or TRBD2 (5 bases each). V gave up 5 bases and J gave up 1 base, with 12 bases separating them. The V gene's germline CDR1 is SGHTA and CDR2 FQGNSA. There are 16 residues in the CDR3. The CDR3 DNA follows: TGTGCCAGCAGCCACCCTTGGGGGTCTGGGGCCAACGTCCTGACTTTC. It codes for CASSHPWGSGANVLTF.